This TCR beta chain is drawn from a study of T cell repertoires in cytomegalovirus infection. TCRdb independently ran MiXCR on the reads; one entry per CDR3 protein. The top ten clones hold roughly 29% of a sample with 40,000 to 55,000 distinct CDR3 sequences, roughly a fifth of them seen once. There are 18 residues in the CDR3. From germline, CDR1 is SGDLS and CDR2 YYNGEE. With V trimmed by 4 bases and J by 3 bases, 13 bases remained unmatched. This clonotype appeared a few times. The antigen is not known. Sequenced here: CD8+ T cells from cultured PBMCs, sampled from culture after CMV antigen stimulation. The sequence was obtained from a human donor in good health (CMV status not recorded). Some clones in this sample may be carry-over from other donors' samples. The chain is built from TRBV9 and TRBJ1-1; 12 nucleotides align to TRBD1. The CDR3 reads CASSPRGGGQGAHTEAFF. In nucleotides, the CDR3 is TGTGCCAGCAGCCCAAGGGGGGGGGGACAGGGGGCCCACACTGAAGCTTTCTTT.